This record covers a single TCR beta chain. Its antigen specificity is not known. Base qualities are not at hand, and no much larger clone is one base apart. This specimen belongs to a study of identical twins (dated by TCRdb to the mid-2010s). With respect to the entire study: To test whether fetal clonotypes persist, the study used deep sequencing on TCR alpha and beta repertoires from monozygotic twins, unrelated adults of various ages, and cord blood. To rule out contamination, the twin experiments were replicated at different times with different library preparation protocols.

Overall study outcomes, separate from this receptor: Excess twin sharing in beta out-of-frame sequences was weaker because fewer shared sequences lowered the signal-to-noise ratio. Because the same donors could not be followed over many years, the conclusions relied on cross-sectional statistical analysis. Invariant T cells such as MAIT and iNKT could partly confound zero-insertion analyses, though diverse VJ usage argued against this for most clonotypes. Fewer insertions were carried by abundant cord blood beta clonotypes; a weaker similar trend was observed in young adult naive repertoires, while no such trend was observed in memory repertoires. Out-of-frame TCR alpha sequences shared between twins showed an excess of low generation-probability sequences compared with coincidental sharing between unrelated individuals. Out-of-frame TCR alpha sharing in monozygotic twins was systematically underestimated by recombination models, whereas sharing between unrelated individuals was in agreement with the recombination models.

Library construction relied on 5' RACE. Sequencing relied on an Illumina HiSeq 2000. Template switching added a universal primer binding site, and the final cDNA carried a unique molecular identifier that allowed TCR cDNA molecules to be counted accurately. Specific primers in the conserved constant-segment region were used to synthesize first-strand cDNA for TCR alpha and beta chains. To control for contamination, each cDNA library was double barcoded with a SMART-Mk sample barcode plus Illumina barcodes. TruSeq adapter sequences and Illumina sample barcodes were added in two successive PCR steps. Sequencing of the TCR alpha and beta cDNA libraries was done on the Illumina HiSeq platform using custom primers. In the paper's pipeline: MiGEC was used to process raw reads and extract unique molecular identifiers, and MiXCR was used to find CDR3 positions. For each individual, recombination models were inferred using an EM algorithm with the repgenHMM and IGoR tools. The analysis of shared clonotypes was done with the tcR package in R, with sharing normalized by the product of cloneset sizes. To study raw recombination free of thymic and clonal selection effects, out-of-frame nonproductive sequences were analyzed. Starting from the raw public reads, TCRdb applied fastp trimming at Q25, assembled clones with MiXCR and retained in-frame beta chains. Rows matching on CDR3 protein sequence are summarized as one entry with the most common DNA and genes. These V and J calls rely on TCRdb rather than the paper's analysis. The sample yields around 480,000 distinct CDR3 sequences; 14% were counted once. The ten top clones hold more than 0.5% of the sample.

Trimmed from V: 1 base; trimmed from J: 4 bases; junction bases lacking a gene match: 4. The germline V gene provides CDR1 LGHNA and CDR2 YSLEER. The CDR3, from cysteine to phenylalanine, totals 15 residues. CDR3 DNA is the only sequence kept; it has 45 bases, read in frame from the first base. Only healthy Caucasian donors were included. The twin cohort consisted of three pairs of female monozygotic twins, all aged about 18 to 29 years. CD4+ and CD8+ T cell populations were isolated with positive isolation kits from Invitrogen. The data also belong to a second study, concerning yellow fever vaccine responses in identical twins. As noted in the second study: According to the authors, in identical twins the way T cells responded to vaccination appeared partly convergent and partly personalized. Focusing on identical twins, the study followed the T cell clones that responded to the vaccine, and did so with precision.

The sequence was obtained from a woman aged 18-29 years in good health. The chain is encoded by TRBV4-3 joined to TRBJ2-3; TRBD2 aligns with 8 central bases. Sequencing used CD4+ T cells sorted from blood. CDR3 region: CASSQGGLVADTQYF. The bases read TGCGCCAGCAGCCAAGGGGGACTAGTGGCAGATACGCAGTATTTT.